This T cell receptor (beta chain) was observed in a study of immune evolution from preneoplasia to lung adenocarcinoma. Notes on the study in general: From normal lung to invasive adenocarcinoma, top clone frequencies appeared to decrease.

Resections took place in Japan or China from the mid-2010s to the late 2010s. This CDR3 comprises 18 residues. The germline V gene has CDR1 MGHRA and CDR2 YSYEKL. The V and J ends lost 4 bases and 5 bases, in that order; junction bases with no gene match: 17. Assay used: immunoSEQ multiplex PCR; TCRdb lists only in-frame clones, some missing. The sample carries 20,000 to 25,000 clones, 70% to 85% recorded once. With respect to this clone: Its cognate antigen is unknown.

V is TRBV4-1 and J is TRBJ1-2; TRBD1 matches 9 bases. The sequence derives from a person in their sixties or seventies with lung adenocarcinoma. The sequenced sample was FFPE invasive lung adenocarcinoma tissue. The DNA for the CDR3 is TGCGCCAGCAGCCCGCCGAGGGACAGGGAAACCGGAAAGTATGGCTACACCTTC. Residues: CASSPPRDRETGKYGYTF.